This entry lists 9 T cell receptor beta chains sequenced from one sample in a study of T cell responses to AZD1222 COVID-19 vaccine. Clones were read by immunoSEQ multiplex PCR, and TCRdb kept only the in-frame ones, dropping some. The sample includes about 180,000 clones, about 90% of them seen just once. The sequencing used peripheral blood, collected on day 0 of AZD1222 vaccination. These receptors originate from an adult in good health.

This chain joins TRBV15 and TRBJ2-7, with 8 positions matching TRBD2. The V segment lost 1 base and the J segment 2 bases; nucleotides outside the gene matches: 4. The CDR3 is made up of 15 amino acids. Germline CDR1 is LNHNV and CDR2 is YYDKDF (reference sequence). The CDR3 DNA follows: TGTGCCACCAGCAGAGTTGGCGGGAGGACCTACGAGCAGTACTTC. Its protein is CATSRVGGRTYEQYF.

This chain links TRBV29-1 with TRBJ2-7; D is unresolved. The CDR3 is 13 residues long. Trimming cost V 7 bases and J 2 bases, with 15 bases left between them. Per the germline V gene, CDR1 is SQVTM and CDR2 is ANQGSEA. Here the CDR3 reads CSAATWGPYEQYF. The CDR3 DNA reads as TGCAGCGCCGCCACCTGGGGTCCCTACGAGCAGTACTTC.

The CDR3 nucleotides are TGTGCCAGCAGCTTACCAGGAGAGACAGATACGCAGTATTTT. Translated, it gives CASSLPGETDTQYF. V gene TRBV11-2 combines with J gene TRBJ2-3; D is ambiguous. The germline V and J ends were trimmed by 2 bases and 3 bases, with 9 bases remaining between them. CDR3 length: 14 residues. Looked up from germline, CDR1 is SGHAT and CDR2 is FQNNGV.

CDR3 sequence: CASSELSSGYYNEQFF. The CDR3 DNA reads as TGTGCCAGCAGTGAACTCTCTAGCGGATACTACAATGAGCAGTTCTTC. This chain connects TRBV6-1 to TRBJ2-1; 7 nucleotides line up with TRBD2. Germline assignment: CDR1 MNHNS and CDR2 SASEGT. The V and J ends lost 2 bases and 3 bases, in that order; junction bases with no gene match: 7. The CDR3 consists of 16 residues.

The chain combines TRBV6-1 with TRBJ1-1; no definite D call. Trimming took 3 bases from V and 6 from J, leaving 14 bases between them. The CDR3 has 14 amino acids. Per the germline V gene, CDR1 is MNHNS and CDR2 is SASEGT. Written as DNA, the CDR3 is TGTGCCAGCAGTGACAGGCTAGGTTGGGCTGAAGCTTTCTTT. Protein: CASSDRLGWAEAFF.

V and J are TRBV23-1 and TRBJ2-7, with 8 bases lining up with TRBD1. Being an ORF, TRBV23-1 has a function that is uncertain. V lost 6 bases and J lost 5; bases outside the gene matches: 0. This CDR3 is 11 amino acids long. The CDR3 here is CASRDRDEQYF. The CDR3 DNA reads TGCGCCAGCAGGGACAGGGACGAGCAGTACTTC.

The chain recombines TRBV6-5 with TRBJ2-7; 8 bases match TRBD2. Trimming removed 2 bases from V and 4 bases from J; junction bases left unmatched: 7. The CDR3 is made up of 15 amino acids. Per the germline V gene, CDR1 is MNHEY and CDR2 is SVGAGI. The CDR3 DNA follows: TGTGCCAGCAGTTACGGCTCGGGAGGGATTTACGAGCAGTACTTC. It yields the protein CASSYGSGGIYEQYF.

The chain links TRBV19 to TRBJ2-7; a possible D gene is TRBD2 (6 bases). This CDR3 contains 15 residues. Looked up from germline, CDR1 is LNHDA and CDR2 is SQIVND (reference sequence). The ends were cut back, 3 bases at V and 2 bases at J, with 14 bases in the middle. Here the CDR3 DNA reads TGTGCCAGTAGTATGGTCAGGGACTTAACCTACGAGCAGTACTTC. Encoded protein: CASSMVRDLTYEQYF.

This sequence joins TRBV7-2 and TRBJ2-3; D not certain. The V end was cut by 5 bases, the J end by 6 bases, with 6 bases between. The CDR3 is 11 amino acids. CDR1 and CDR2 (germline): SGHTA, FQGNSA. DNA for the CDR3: TGTGCCAGCAGCCCCCACGATACGCAGTATTTT. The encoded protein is CASSPHDTQYF.